The clone carrying this T cell receptor beta chain was seen at least ten times. Its antigen is as yet unknown. Ophthalmopathy in the donors was of moderate-to-severe activity, with CAS ≥3, NOSPECS ≥4 and duration under 3 months. Lactation, pregnancy, uncontrolled infections and other autoimmune diseases were all grounds for excluding patients. From RNA, the CDR3 regions of TCR beta chains were amplified and sequenced. HTBI-primed first-round RT-PCR preceded second-round multiplex PCR. MiXCR was run by TCRdb on the multiplex PCR reads, yielding one entry per CDR3 protein. The data show around 470,000 distinct CDR3 sequences, with around 15% seen just once and roughly 10% held by the top ten. The sample originates from a study of Graves' ophthalmopathy and Graves' hyperthyroidism. Study outcomes and limitations: Most thyroid clonotypes expanded beyond 0.001 frequency were also found in blood. The model flagged ophthalmopathy progression at roughly 64% sensitivity and roughly 72% specificity.

Trimming at V came to 6 bases and at J to 2 bases, leaving 7 bases not matched to a gene. The CDR3 spans 14 residues. The germline V gene has CDR1 MDHEN and CDR2 SYDVKM. The rearrangement uses TRBV28 and TRBJ2-7, with 7 bases aligning to TRBD2. This TCR was recovered from a woman aged 25 to 39 with Graves' ophthalmopathy. The specimen was blood. The CDR3 loop is CASRRKAGPYEQYF. In DNA form, the CDR3 reads TGTGCCAGCAGGCGAAAAGCGGGACCCTACGAGCAGTACTTC.